This T cell receptor (beta chain) stems from a study of T cell responses to AZD1222 COVID-19 vaccine. This CDR3 is built from 14 residues. V lost 1 base, J lost 5 bases, and 11 bases lay in between. Germline assignment: CDR1 SGDLS and CDR2 YYNGEE. Method: immunoSEQ multiplex PCR; TCRdb's copy keeps in-frame clones and lacks some. The sample lists 120,000 or so clones; roughly nine tenths were seen once. This chain joins TRBV9 and TRBJ2-3; D might be TRBD1 (5 bases). This clonotype was obtained from an adult in good health. The sequenced sample was peripheral blood, obtained on day 0 of AZD1222 vaccination. The CDR3: CASSVRWQGDTQYF. The DNA of the CDR3 is TGTGCCAGCAGCGTACGGTGGCAGGGAGATACGCAGTATTTT. Supplemented by reference TRBV9 and TRBJ2-3, the full variable domain reads DSGVTQTPKHLITATGQRVTLRCSPRSGDLSVYWYQQSLDQGLQFLIQYYNGEERAKGNILERFSAQQFPDLHSELNLSSLELGDSALYFCASSVRWQGDTQYFGPGTRLTVL.